The T cell receptor beta chain described here comes from a study of human T cells and chemical hapten exposure. Turning to the study itself: Patches that contained 0.01% DPC were applied to the upper back and read at 6 days. Study results and caveats: Expanded TCRs showed more large CDR3 clusters than pre-sensitization or healthy control sets. No shift was seen in TCRs above 1 in 1000 frequency with DPC sensitization.

The time point here: patch test 3, about 24 weeks after DPC sensitization. The treatment denotes: therapeutic diphenylcyclopropenone sensitization with weekly scalp DPC. This clonotype showed up just a few times. Its antigen is not known. The CDR3 runs to 15 residues. Germline lookup yields CDR1 ENHRY and CDR2 SYGVKD. The V gene lost 4 bases and the J gene lost 3 bases, with 16 bases spanning the gap. Authors' processing steps: Counts of TCRs in each sample centred on a median of 95,638 and extended from approximately 25,000 to 650,000. TCRdb independently ran MiXCR on the RACE reads; one entry per CDR3 protein. The V and J calls were determined by TCRdb, not by the authors. The sample records over 150,000 distinct CDR3 sequences, about 27% being singletons.

The V and J genes are TRBV10-3 and TRBJ2-7, with no clear D. The sequence derives from a woman between 18 and 30 years old with alopecia areata. Some clones in this sample may be carry-over from other donors' samples. Sequenced material: whole blood, taken in connection with sensitization to the hapten diphenylcyclopropenone (DPC). Here the CDR3 reads CAISAGSDGHYEQYF. The CDR3 nucleotides read TGTGCCATCAGTGCAGGAAGCGATGGGCACTACGAGCAGTACTTC.